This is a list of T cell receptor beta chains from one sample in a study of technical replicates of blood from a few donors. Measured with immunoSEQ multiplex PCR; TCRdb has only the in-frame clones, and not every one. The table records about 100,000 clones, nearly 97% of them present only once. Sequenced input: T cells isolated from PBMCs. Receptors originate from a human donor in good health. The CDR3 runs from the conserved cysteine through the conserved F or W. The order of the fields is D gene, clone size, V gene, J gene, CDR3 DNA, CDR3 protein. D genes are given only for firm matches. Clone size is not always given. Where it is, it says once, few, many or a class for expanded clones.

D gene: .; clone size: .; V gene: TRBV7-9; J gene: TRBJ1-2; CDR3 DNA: TGTGCCAGCAGCTTGGGCGGCGGGCTCTATGGCTACACCTTC; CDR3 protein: CASSLGGGLYGYTF
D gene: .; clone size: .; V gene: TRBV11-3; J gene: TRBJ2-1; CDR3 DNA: TGTGCCAGCACCGACGGGTACAATGAGCAGTTCTTC; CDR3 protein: CASTDGYNEQFF
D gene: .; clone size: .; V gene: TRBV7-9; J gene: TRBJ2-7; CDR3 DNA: TGTGCCAGCAGCCCCAGATCCCACCACGAGCAGTACTTC; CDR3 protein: CASSPRSHHEQYF
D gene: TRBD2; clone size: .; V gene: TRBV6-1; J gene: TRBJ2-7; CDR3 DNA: TGTGCCAGCCCCCCCGGGGCTAGCGGGACCTACGAGCAGTACTTC; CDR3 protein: CASPPGASGTYEQYF
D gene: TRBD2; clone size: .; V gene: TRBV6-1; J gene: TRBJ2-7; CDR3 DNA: TGTGCCAGCAGGCTAGCGGGAGAATACTACGAGCAGTACTTC; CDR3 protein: CASRLAGEYYEQYF
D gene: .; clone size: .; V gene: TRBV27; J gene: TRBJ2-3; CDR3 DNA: TGTGCCAGCAGTGGAGTGCCGGGACTTACTACGCAGTATTTT; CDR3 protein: CASSGVPGLTTQYF
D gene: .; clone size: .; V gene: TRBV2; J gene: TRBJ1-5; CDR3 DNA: TGTGCCAGCAGTGAAGCGCTTGAGTGGGGCACCAATCAGCCCCAGCATTTT; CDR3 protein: CASSEALEWGTNQPQHF
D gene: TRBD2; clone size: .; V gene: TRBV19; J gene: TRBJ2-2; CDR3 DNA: TGTGCCAGTAGTATAGGGGAACTAGCGGGAGGTGTCGGGGAGCTGTTTTTT; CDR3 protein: CASSIGELAGGVGELFF
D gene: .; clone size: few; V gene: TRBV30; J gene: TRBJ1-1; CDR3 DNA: TGTGCCTGGAGTGTGGGAGCTACTAATGGGGCTTTCTTT; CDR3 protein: CAWSVGATNGAFF
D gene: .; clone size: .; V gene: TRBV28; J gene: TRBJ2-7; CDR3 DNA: TGTGCCAGCAGTTTTGGAGGGGTCGGCGAGCAGTACTTC; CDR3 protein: CASSFGGVGEQYF
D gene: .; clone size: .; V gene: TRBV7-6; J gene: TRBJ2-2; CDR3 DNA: TGTGCCAGCAGCCTAGCCGGGGGTTTCGGGGAGCTGTTTTTT; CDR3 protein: CASSLAGGFGELFF
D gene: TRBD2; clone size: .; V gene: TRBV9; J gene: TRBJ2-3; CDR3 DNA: TGTGCCAGCAGCGTAGCTCCTAGCGGGGGCACAGATACGCAGTATTTT; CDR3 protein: CASSVAPSGGTDTQYF
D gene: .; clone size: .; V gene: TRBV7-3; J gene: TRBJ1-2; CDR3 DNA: TGTGCCAGCAGCTTAACCCCAGGGTCCCCCTATGGCTACACCTTC; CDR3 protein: CASSLTPGSPYGYTF
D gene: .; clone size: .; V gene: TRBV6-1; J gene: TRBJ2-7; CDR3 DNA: TGTGCCAGCAGTGAAGGATCACAGGGTACTTACGAGCAGTACTTC; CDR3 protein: CASSEGSQGTYEQYF
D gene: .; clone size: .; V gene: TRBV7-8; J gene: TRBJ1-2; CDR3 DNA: TGTGCCAGCAGCTTAGGGGACATTAACTATGGCTACACCTTC; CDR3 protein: CASSLGDINYGYTF
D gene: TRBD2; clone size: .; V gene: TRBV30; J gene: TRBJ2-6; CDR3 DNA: TGTGCCTGGAGTGTATACACCGGGACTAGTACTGGGGCCAACGTCCTGACTTTC; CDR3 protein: CAWSVYTGTSTGANVLTF
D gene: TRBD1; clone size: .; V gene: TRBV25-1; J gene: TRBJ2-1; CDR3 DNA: TGTGCCAGCAGTGGGACCGGCCGCTGGGCAGGGGGTGGGGATGAGCAGTTCTTC; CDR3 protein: CASSGTGRWAGGGDEQFF
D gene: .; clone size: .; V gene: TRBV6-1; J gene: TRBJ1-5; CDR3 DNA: TGTGCCAGCAGCCAGGGGTGGGATGGGCCCCAGCATTTT; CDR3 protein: CASSQGWDGPQHF
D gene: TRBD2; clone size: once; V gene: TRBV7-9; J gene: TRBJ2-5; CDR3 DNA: TGTGCCAGCAGCTTGGGACTAGCGGGAGGATCTGGAGAGACCCAGTACTTC; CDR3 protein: CASSLGLAGGSGETQYF
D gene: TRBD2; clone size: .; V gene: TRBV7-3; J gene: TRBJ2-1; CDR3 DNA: TGTGCCAGCAGCTTAGCCGGACTAGCGGGGCCCCAGAACGCGGTTGAGCAGTTCTTC; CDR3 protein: CASSLAGLAGPQNAVEQFF
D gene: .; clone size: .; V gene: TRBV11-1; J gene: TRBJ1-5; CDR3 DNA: TGTGCCAGCAGCTCAGGGACTCTAGGGCAGCCCCAGCATTTT; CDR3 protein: CASSSGTLGQPQHF
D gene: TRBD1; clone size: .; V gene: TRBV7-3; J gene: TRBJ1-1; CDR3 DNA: TGTGCCAGCAGCCCCTCGACAGGGGGGAGGACTGAAGCTTTCTTT; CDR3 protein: CASSPSTGGRTEAFF
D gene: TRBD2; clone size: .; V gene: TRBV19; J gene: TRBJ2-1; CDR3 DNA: TGTGCCAGTAGTATTCAACCGGGACTAGCGGGAGTAAATGAGCAGTTCTTC; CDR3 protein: CASSIQPGLAGVNEQFF
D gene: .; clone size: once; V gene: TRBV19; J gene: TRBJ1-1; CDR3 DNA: TGTGCCAGTAGTACATTCATAGGGGGAAGTAAGGGCACTGAAGCTTTCTTT; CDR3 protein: CASSTFIGGSKGTEAFF
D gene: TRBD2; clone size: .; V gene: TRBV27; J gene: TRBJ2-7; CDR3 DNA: TGTGCCAGCACGGGACTAGCGGACTACGAGCAGTACTTC; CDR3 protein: CASTGLADYEQYF
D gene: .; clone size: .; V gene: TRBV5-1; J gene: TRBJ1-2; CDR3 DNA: TGCGCCAGCAGCACGACAGGAAACGGCTACACCTTC; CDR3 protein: CASSTTGNGYTF
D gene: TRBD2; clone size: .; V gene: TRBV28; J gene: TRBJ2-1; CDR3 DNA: TGTGCCAGCATCGCCGGGACTAGCGGAGAGTTCTACAATGAGCAGTTCTTC; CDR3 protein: CASIAGTSGEFYNEQFF
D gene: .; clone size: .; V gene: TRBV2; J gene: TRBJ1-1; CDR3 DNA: TGTGCCCTCCGCCGGGGGAACACTGAAGCTTTCTTT; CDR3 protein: CALRRGNTEAFF
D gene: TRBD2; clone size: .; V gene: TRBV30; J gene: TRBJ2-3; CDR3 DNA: TGTGCCTGGAGTCAAAAAGGGCTAGCGGGGGGGCGGGGGTATTTT; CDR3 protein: CAWSQKGLAGGRGYF
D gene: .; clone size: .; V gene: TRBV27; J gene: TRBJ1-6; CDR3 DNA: TGTGCCAGCTTAACTCCGGGACACCGAAATTCACCCCTCCACTTT; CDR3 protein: CASLTPGHRNSPLHF
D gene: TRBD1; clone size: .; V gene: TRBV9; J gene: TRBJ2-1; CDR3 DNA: TGTGCCAGCAGCGTAGGGACAGGGCAAAGGACCTACAATGAGCAGTTCTTC; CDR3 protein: CASSVGTGQRTYNEQFF
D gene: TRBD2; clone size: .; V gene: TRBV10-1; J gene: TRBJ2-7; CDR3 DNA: TGCGCCAGCAGTGAGGGACTAGCGGGGGGCCACTACGAGCAGTACTTC; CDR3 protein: CASSEGLAGGHYEQYF
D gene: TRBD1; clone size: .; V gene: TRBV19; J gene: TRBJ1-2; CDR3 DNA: TGTGCCAGTAGTATACTAGGACAGGAGCTCTTGTCCTTC; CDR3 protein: CASSILGQELLSF
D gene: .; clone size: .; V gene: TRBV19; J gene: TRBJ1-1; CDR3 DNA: TGTGCCAGTAGCCCCCCAATGGAGGGTTCCACTGAAGCTTTCTTT; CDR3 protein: CASSPPMEGSTEAFF
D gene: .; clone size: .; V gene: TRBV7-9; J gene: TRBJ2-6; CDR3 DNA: TGTGCCAGCAGCTTTTATACAGACTCTGGGGCCAACGTCCTGACTTTC; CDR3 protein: CASSFYTDSGANVLTF
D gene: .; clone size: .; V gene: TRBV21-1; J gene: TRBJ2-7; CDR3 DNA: TGTGCCAGCAGCAAAAGGGGGAGATCGGGATGCTCGGGCGAGCAGTACTTC; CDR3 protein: CASSKRGRSGCSGEQYF
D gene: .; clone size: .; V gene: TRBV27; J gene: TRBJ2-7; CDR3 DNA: TGTGCCAGCAGCGCGGGACGGGCAGCCTACGAGCAGTACTTC; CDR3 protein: CASSAGRAAYEQYF
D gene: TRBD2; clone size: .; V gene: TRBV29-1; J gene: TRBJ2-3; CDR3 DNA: TGCAGCGTTAAGCCCGCGGGGGGGAGCACAGATACGCAGTATTTT; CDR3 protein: CSVKPAGGSTDTQYF
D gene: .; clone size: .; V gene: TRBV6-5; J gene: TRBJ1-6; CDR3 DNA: TGTGCCAGCCACGGAGGATTGAATTCACCCCTCCACTTT; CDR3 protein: CASHGGLNSPLHF
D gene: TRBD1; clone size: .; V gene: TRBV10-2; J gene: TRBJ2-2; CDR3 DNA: TGCGCCAGCAAGGGGACAGAAAACACCGGGGAGCTGTTTTTT; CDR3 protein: CASKGTENTGELFF
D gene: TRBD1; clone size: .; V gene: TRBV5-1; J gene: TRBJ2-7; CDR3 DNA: TGCGCCAGCAGTGGGGTTACAGGGGGCTACGAGCAGTACTTC; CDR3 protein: CASSGVTGGYEQYF
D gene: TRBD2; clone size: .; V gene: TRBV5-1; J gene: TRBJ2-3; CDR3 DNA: TGCGCCAGCAGCTTGGCGGTACTAGCGGGGGGCTCAGATACGCAGTATTTT; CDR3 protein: CASSLAVLAGGSDTQYF
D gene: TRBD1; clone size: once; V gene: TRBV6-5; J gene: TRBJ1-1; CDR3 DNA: TGTGCCAGCAGTTTGACAGGGGGGAACACTGAAGCTTTCTTT; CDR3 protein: CASSLTGGNTEAFF
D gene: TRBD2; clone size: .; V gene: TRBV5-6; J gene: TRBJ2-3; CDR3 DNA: TGTGCCAGCAGCTCGTATAGGCGGGAGAACACAGATACGCAGTATTTT; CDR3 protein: CASSSYRRENTDTQYF
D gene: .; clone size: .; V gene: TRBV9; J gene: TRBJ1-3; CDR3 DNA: TGTGCCAGCAGCGGCCGAGCTCAGACTACTGGAAACACCATATATTTT; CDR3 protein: CASSGRAQTTGNTIYF
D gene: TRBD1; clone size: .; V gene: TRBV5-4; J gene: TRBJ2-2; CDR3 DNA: TGTGCCAGCAGCGGGGGACAGGGAATACCCGGGGAGCTGTTTTTT; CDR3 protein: CASSGGQGIPGELFF